The T cell receptor (beta chain) under discussion was sequenced for a study of response to subunit inactivated influenza vaccine. Regarding the study as a whole: Authors suggested seasonal influenza vaccinations each recruit few new T cells.

The CDR3 loop spans 19 amino acids. In TCRdb, the RT-PCR reads were re-called with MiXCR into one record per CDR3 protein. The data show more than 450,000 distinct CDR3 sequences, about 11% seen once. This clonotype was seen only once. Its antigen remains unknown. In addition, the sample was reused for a study of T cells expressing NK-cell markers. This second report adds: cDNA encoding TCR beta was synthesized via 5'RACE template switching incorporating UMIs. Obtained from sorted CD3+CD56+NKG2C+, CD3+CD56+NKG2C- and CD3+CD56-NKG2C+ T cells were the TCR beta repertoires. There remained a lack of clarity about HCMV specificity of expanded NKG2C+ T cell clones.

The sequence was obtained from a man between 45 and 60 years old who received an inactivated influenza vaccine. The sequencing used PBMCs from blood, collected on the day of vaccination. The chain couples TRBV21-1 to TRBJ2-7; the listed D gene, TRBD1, was not tested against the DNA. TRBV21-1 constitutes a pseudogene. Here the CDR3 reads CASSNSVVGPGQVSYEQYF. The CDR3 nucleotides are TGTGCCAGCAGCAACTCGGTGGTCGGCCCGGGACAGGTATCCTACGAGCAGTACTTC.